These 19 T cell receptor beta chains originate from one sample sequenced in a study of cytomegalovirus exposure and HLA in healthy donors. The PCR was carried out with 60 Vbeta primers and 13 Jbeta primers. TCRdb's copy holds only in-frame clones and misses some; the assay was immunoSEQ multiplex PCR. Altogether under 140,000 clones are present, around 83% being singletons, with the ten largest covering around 3.2%. The source material was PBMCs. The receptors were gathered from a woman in her sixties in good health and CMV-seropositive.

This clone is judged medium-sized. The CDR3 DNA sequence: TGTGCCAGCAGGGACGGGACAGGGGGCTTTCAGCCCCAGCATTTT. This codes for CASRDGTGGFQPQHF. The chain uses TRBV2 and TRBJ1-5; TRBD1 agrees at 12 bases. Per the germline V gene, CDR1 is SNHLY and CDR2 is FYNNEI. This CDR3 spans 15 amino acids. Trimming at V came to 6 bases and at J to 6 bases, leaving 6 bases not matched to a gene.

The gene calls are TRBV10-1 and TRBJ2-7; TRBD2 is a possible D gene (7 bases). The V end lost 0 bases, the J end lost 6 bases, and 15 bases lay between the germline ends. The germline V gene has CDR1 WNHNN and CDR2 SYGVQD (reference sequence). The CDR3 has 15 residues. The CDR3 DNA reads TGCGCCAGCAGTGAGTCGGGGGTCGGGGGGCGCGAGCAGTACTTC. Encoded protein: CASSESGVGGREQYF.

The J gene is TRBJ2-5, the V gene TRBV6-6, with D possibly being TRBD2 (5 bases). The CDR3 is 13 residues long. The germline V gene has CDR1 MNHNY and CDR2 SVGAGI (reference sequence). V gave up 6 bases and J gave up 4 bases, with 12 bases separating them. The chain's CDR3 is CASRRDSGETQYF. The CDR3, as DNA: TGTGCCAGCAGGAGGGATTCGGGAGAGACCCAGTACTTC.

The rearrangement links TRBV7-2 to TRBJ2-3; D gene ambiguous. V was shortened by 4 bases and J by 0 bases, with 2 bases between the two germline ends. Per germline, CDR1 SGHTA and CDR2 FQGNSA. This CDR3 has 12 amino acids. The CDR3 protein is CASSSSTDTQYF. The CDR3 coding sequence is TGTGCCAGCAGCTCTAGCACAGATACGCAGTATTTT. Looking up the rest from reference TRBV7-2 and TRBJ2-3 gives the full variable domain: GAGVSQSPSNKVTEKGKDVELRCDPISGHTALYWYRQSLGQGLEFLIYFQGNSAPDKSGLPSDRFSAERTGGSVSTLTIQRTQQEDSAVYLCASSSSTDTQYFGPGTRLTVL.

This chain connects TRBV11-3 to TRBJ1-1; D gene unclear. This CDR3 comprises 13 residues. V was clipped by 3 bases and J by 5 bases, with 10 bases between them. CDR1 is SGHNT, CDR2 YENEEA, per germline. CDR3 sequence (DNA): TGTGCCAGCAGCTTCAGTCGGGATACTGAAGCTTTCTTT. This codes for CASSFSRDTEAFF.

This clone was seen just once. The chain couples TRBV15 to TRBJ1-2, with D maybe TRBD1 (6 bases). CDR1 and CDR2 (germline): LNHNV, YYDKDF (reference sequence). The CDR3 spans 15 residues. V was clipped by 0 bases and J by 4 bases, with 12 bases between them. In nucleotides, the CDR3 is TGTGCCACCAGCAGAGAGTCAGGGGAACTCTATGGCTACACCTTC. Its protein is CATSRESGELYGYTF.

The V gene is TRBV7-2, the J gene TRBJ2-1; TRBD2 matches 10 bases. This CDR3 has 17 residues. Germline-derived CDR1 and CDR2 are SGHTA and FQGNSA. Losses at the gene ends were 5 bases for V and 7 bases for J; bases not matched to a gene: 14. The CDR3 loop reads CASSRRASGSSWNEQFF. In DNA, the CDR3 is TGTGCCAGCAGCCGGCGGGCTAGCGGGAGTAGCTGGAATGAGCAGTTCTTC.

J is TRBJ2-4 and V is TRBV6-1; 7 nucleotides match TRBD2. The CDR3 runs 17 residues. V was clipped by 3 bases and J by 8 bases; unmatched bases: 16. Germline V gene data show CDR1 as MNHNS and CDR2 as SASEGT. CDR3 in DNA: TGTGCCAGCAGTGAGGGGGGGGGACGGGTAAAAATAGACATTCAGTACTTC. The encoded protein is CASSEGGGRVKIDIQYF.

The chain employs TRBV5-1 and TRBJ2-7, with 11 bases that match TRBD1. The V gene's germline CDR1 is SGHRS and CDR2 YFSETQ. CDR3 length: 14 residues. V lost 6 bases and J lost 3; bases outside the gene matches: 5. The DNA for the CDR3 is TGCGCCAGCAACGGACAGGGGGCTTTCTACGAGCAGTACTTC. It is translated as CASNGQGAFYEQYF.

This clone was seen a few times. The chain recombines TRBV7-9 with TRBJ2-7; a weak D match, TRBD2 (6 bases). Trimming removed 5 bases from V and 5 bases from J, with 13 bases in between. CDR3 length: 13 amino acids. From germline, CDR1 is SEHNR and CDR2 FQNEAQ (reference sequence). As DNA, the CDR3 is TGTGCCAGCAGCCGCTACGGAGGGAACGAGCAGTACTTC. It encodes CASSRYGGNEQYF.

This chain joins TRBV7-2 and TRBJ1-2; a possible D gene is TRBD1 (6 bases). This CDR3 is 14 amino acids long. Trimming took 3 bases from V and 2 from J, leaving 10 bases between them. Per the germline V gene, CDR1 is SGHTA and CDR2 is FQGNSA. CDR3 sequence (DNA): TGTGCCAGCAGCTTCATGGGACAAAACTATGGCTACACCTTC. Encoded protein: CASSFMGQNYGYTF.

This clone was detected a few times. This sequence joins TRBV4-2 and TRBJ2-5; 8 bases align to TRBD2. Judging by the DNA end, TRBJ2-7 fits better; the J call may be wrong. Germline assignment: CDR1 LGHNA and CDR2 YNFKEQ. CDR3 length: 15 residues. In DNA form, the CDR3 reads TGTGCCAGCAGCCAAGCCTCAAGCGGGGGCTACGAGCAGTACTTC. This translates into CASSQASSGGYEQYF.

There are a few counts of this clone. The CDR3: CASSYSGTRALDEQFF. The CDR3 DNA follows: TGTGCCAGCAGCTATTCCGGGACTAGAGCCTTAGATGAGCAGTTCTTC. The chain has TRBV5-4 and TRBJ2-1; 8 positions match TRBD2. The ends lost 3 bases at V and 8 bases at J; junction bases unmatched: 13. From germline, CDR1 is SGHNT and CDR2 YYREEE (reference sequence). CDR3 length: 16 amino acids.

This chain uses TRBV10-3 with TRBJ2-7, with D perhaps matching TRBD2 (6 bases). Germline V CDR1 and CDR2: ENHRY, SYGVKD. The CDR3 has 14 amino acids. V was shortened by 3 bases and J by 1 base, with 10 bases between the two germline ends. CDR3 nucleotides: TGTGCCATCAGTGATCTCGGAGGGTCCTACGAGCAGTACTTC. It codes for CAISDLGGSYEQYF.

The rearrangement links TRBV9 to TRBJ2-1; 7 positions agree with TRBD2. The V gene end was trimmed by 4 bases and the J gene end by 3 bases; junction bases not matched to a gene: 13. The CDR3 runs 17 residues. Germline V gene lookup returns CDR1 SGDLS and CDR2 YYNGEE. In DNA, the CDR3 is TGTGCCAGCAGCCCAAGCGGGGCGCGAACCTACTACAATGAGCAGTTCTTC. Translated, it gives CASSPSGARTYYNEQFF. Variable domain in full (rest from reference TRBV9 and TRBJ2-1): DSGVTQTPKHLITATGQRVTLRCSPRSGDLSVYWYQQSLDQGLQFLIQYYNGEERAKGNILERFSAQQFPDLHSELNLSSLELGDSALYFCASSPSGARTYYNEQFFGPGTRLTVL.

J is TRBJ1-1 and V is TRBV5-1; 10 bases agree with TRBD1. The CDR3 is 16 amino acids. Germline V lookup: CDR1 SGHRS, CDR2 YFSETQ. J lost 8 bases, V lost 4 bases, and 14 bases had no gene match. CDR3 sequence (DNA): TGCGCCAGCAGCACGGGGGACAGGGGTGCCCTTTCGGAAGCTTTCTTT. It translates to CASSTGDRGALSEAFF.

J is TRBJ1-1 and V is TRBV29-1; D uncertain. The CDR3 runs 12 residues. With 6 bases removed from V and 1 base from J, the gap between germline ends came to 9 bases. Germline V CDR1 and CDR2: SQVTM, ANQGSEA. CDR3 residues: CSVGDTNTEAFF. CDR3 bases: TGCAGCGTGGGAGACACGAACACTGAAGCTTTCTTT.

Written as DNA, the CDR3 is TGTGCCACCAGCAGAGCAACAGGGGGCAGGAATGAGCAGTTCTTC. This gives the protein CATSRATGGRNEQFF. The chain links TRBV15 to TRBJ2-1, with 9 bases matching TRBD1. Germline V gives CDR1 LNHNV, CDR2 YYDKDF (reference sequence). V was clipped by 1 base and J by 7 bases; unmatched bases: 5. The CDR3 runs to 15 residues.

The V call is TRBV14, the J call TRBJ2-1; tentatively, D is TRBD1 (6 bases). V lost 0 bases and J lost 4, with 13 bases in between. The germline V gene encodes CDR1 SGHDN and CDR2 FVKESK. The CDR3 is 16 residues long. The CDR3 here is CASSQDQGLVYNEQFF. The CDR3, as DNA: TGTGCCAGCAGCCAAGATCAGGGGTTAGTGTACAATGAGCAGTTCTTC.